Following are 8 T cell receptor beta chains from one sample sequenced in a study of T cells expressing NK-cell markers. TCRdb derives one entry per CDR3 protein from the 5' RACE reads, leaving out DNA. This sample lists 500,000 or so distinct CDR3 sequences; its ten largest clones have 3% to 4.5%. Sequenced material: blood T cells: a sorted CD56 or NKG2C T cell subset, CD4+ or CD8+ T cells, or bulk PBMC T cells (not recorded which). All receptors come from a man younger than 35 in good health.

This sequence joins TRBV20-1 and TRBJ2-1; TCRdb indicates TRBD2, and absent DNA this call remains unverified. The CDR3 length is 16 residues. Looked up from germline, CDR1 is DFQATT and CDR2 is SNEGSKA (reference sequence). The chain's CDR3 is CSARDRWREGLNEQFF.

The rearrangement uses TRBV5-1 and TRBJ1-1. The CDR3 loop spans 15 amino acids. CDR1 and CDR2 (germline): SGHRS, YFSETQ. CDR3 sequence reads: CASSGRSLGNTEAFF. The variable domain in full, completed from reference TRBV5-1 and TRBJ1-1, reads KAGVTQTPRYLIKTRGQQVTLSCSPISGHRSVSWYQQTPGQGLQFLFEYFSETQRNKGNFPGRFSGRQFSNSRSEMNVSTLELGDSALYLCASSGRSLGNTEAFFGQGTRLTVV.

The chain has TRBV5-1 and TRBJ2-7; TCRdb calls TRBD1, which cannot be checked without DNA. Looked up from germline, CDR1 is SGHRS and CDR2 is YFSETQ. The CDR3 spans 14 residues. CDR3 residues: CASSSDRGRNEQYF. The whole variable domain, remainder taken from reference TRBV5-1 and TRBJ2-7, is KAGVTQTPRYLIKTRGQQVTLSCSPISGHRSVSWYQQTPGQGLQFLFEYFSETQRNKGNFPGRFSGRQFSNSRSEMNVSTLELGDSALYLCASSSDRGRNEQYFGPGTRLTVT.

V usage is TRBV10-3 and J usage is TRBJ2-1; TCRdb calls TRBD2, which cannot be checked without DNA. The CDR3 runs 14 residues. Germline assignment: CDR1 ENHRY and CDR2 SYGVKD. The CDR3 spells CAISSLAGDNEQFF.

CDR3 in amino acids: CASSSEGSNTGELFF. The V gene is TRBV5-5, the J gene TRBJ2-2. The CDR3 runs to 15 residues. The germline CDR1 and CDR2 sequences are SGHKS and YYEKEE (reference sequence).

The chain links TRBV28 to TRBJ2-1; the TCRdb D gene call, TRBD2, has no DNA to confirm it. CDR3 length: 17 residues. Germline CDR1 reads MDHEN; CDR2 reads SYDVKM. CDR3 loop: CASSRTSGRAYRDEQFF.

This chain uses TRBV6-2 or TRBV6-3 with TRBJ2-7. CDR3 size: 15 residues. Germline CDR1 is MNHEY and CDR2 is SVGEGT. The CDR3 here is CASSSLLTDSYEQYF.

V and J are TRBV7-3 and TRBJ2-2; the TRBD1 assignment by TCRdb is unverifiable without DNA. The CDR3 covers 16 residues. Germline lookup yields CDR1 SGHTA and CDR2 FQGTGA. The CDR3 sequence is CASSLTPGQGIGELFF.